Listed here is a single T cell receptor (beta chain). Its antigen is still unknown. The assay was immunoSEQ multiplex PCR, and TCRdb's table has in-frame clones only and misses some. Of about 140,000 clones in the sample, about 92% are singletons; the top ten hold roughly 3.6%. This entry is derived from a study of T cell responses to AZD1222 COVID-19 vaccine. Study-level findings and limits: Repertoire sampling happened only post peak T cell response. With dominance at 160-218 and 743-854, vaccine-associated CD4 TCRs spanned spike. White British people made up most donors, females outnumbered males, and clonal diversity was possibly underestimated. Receipt of two AZD1222 doses was followed by a rise in Spike-specific TCR breadth and depth.

The CDR3 extends over 13 amino acids. Germline assignment: CDR1 ENHRY and CDR2 SYGVKD. J was trimmed by 6 bases and V by 5 bases; bases with no gene match: 5. This TCR was recovered from an adult who received the AZD1222 COVID-19 vaccine. The rearrangement joins TRBV10-3 to TRBJ2-7; 9 bases match TRBD1. Here the sequenced sample was peripheral blood, taken 28 days after the second AZD1222 dose. The CDR3 reads CAISWDREGEQYF. CDR3 DNA: TGTGCCATCAGTTGGGACAGGGAAGGCGAGCAGTACTTC.